Below, one TCR beta chain is given with its context. These data originate in a study of T cell changes during pregnancy in multiple sclerosis. Sequencing used immunoSEQ multiplex PCR; TCRdb keeps in-frame clones, though not all of them. The sample gives some 49,000 clones, around 87% of which show up once; 5% to 6.5% is in the top ten. The source is a female donor in good health, enrolled as a control in a pregnancy study. Sequencing used peripheral blood, obtained after pregnancy.

CDR3 amino acids: CASTYTGGAGTEAFF. The CDR3 DNA reads TGTGCCAGCACCTATACAGGGGGCGCGGGCACTGAAGCTTTCTTT. The chain couples TRBV11-2 to TRBJ1-1; 9 bases map to TRBD1. CDR1 and CDR2 from the germline V gene are SGHAT and FQNNGV. V trimming: 7 bases; J trimming: 4 bases; junction bases outside the gene matches: 10. The CDR3 covers 15 residues.